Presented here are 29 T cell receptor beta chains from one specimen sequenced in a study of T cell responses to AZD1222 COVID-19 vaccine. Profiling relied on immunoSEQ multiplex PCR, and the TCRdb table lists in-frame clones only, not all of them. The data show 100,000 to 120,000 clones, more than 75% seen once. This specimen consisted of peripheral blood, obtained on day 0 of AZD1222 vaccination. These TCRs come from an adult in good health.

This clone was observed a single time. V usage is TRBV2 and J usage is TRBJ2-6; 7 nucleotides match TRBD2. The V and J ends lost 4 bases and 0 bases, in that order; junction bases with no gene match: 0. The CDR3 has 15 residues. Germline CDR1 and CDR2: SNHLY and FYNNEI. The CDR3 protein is CASSGGGSGANVLTF. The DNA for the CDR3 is TGTGCCAGCAGTGGGGGGGGCTCTGGGGCCAACGTCCTGACTTTC.

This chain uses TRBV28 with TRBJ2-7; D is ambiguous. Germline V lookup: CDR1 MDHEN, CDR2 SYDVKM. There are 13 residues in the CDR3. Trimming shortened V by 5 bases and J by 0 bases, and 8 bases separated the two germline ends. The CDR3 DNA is TGTGCCAGCAGTCCACCTTTCTCCTACGAGCAGTACTTC. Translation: CASSPPFSYEQYF.

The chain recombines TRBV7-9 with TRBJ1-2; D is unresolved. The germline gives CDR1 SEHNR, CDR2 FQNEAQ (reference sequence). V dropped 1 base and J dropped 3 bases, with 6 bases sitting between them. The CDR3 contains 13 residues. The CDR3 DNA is TGTGCCAGCAGCTTAGGGTTGGACTATGGCTACACCTTC. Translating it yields CASSLGLDYGYTF.

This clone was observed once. CDR3 sequence: CASSFGPTGGLSGNTIYF. CDR3 coding DNA: TGTGCCAGCAGCTTCGGCCCCACAGGGGGACTCTCTGGAAACACCATATATTTT. V usage is TRBV5-6 and J usage is TRBJ1-3; TRBD1 matches at 8 bases. Germline V CDR1 and CDR2: SGHDT, YYEEEE. The CDR3 covers 18 residues. With V trimmed by 2 bases and J by 0 bases, 10 bases remained unmatched.

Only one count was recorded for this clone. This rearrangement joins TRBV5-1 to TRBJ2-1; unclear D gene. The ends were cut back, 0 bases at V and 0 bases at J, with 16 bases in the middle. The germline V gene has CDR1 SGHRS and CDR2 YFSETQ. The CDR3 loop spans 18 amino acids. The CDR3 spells CASSLEGAAYNSYNEQFF. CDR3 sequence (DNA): TGCGCCAGCAGCTTGGAAGGTGCTGCATATAACTCCTACAATGAGCAGTTCTTC.

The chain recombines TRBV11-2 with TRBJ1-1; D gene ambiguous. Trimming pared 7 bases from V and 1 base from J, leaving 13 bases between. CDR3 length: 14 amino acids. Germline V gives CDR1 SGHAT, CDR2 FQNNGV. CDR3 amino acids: CASTPWAANTEAFF. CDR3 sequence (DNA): TGTGCCAGCACCCCTTGGGCGGCGAACACTGAAGCTTTCTTT.

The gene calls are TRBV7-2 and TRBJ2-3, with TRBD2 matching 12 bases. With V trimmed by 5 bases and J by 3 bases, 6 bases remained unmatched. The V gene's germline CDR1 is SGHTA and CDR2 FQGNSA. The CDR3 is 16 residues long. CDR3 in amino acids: CASSLRLAGVTDTQYF. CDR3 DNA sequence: TGTGCCAGCAGCCTACGACTAGCGGGAGTAACAGATACGCAGTATTTT.

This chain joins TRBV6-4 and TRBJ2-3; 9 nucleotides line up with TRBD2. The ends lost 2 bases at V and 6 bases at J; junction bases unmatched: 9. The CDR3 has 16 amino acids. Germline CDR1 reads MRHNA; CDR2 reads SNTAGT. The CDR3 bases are TGTGCCAGCAGTGACGGGCTAGCGGGGCGAGGGGATACGCAGTATTTT. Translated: CASSDGLAGRGDTQYF.

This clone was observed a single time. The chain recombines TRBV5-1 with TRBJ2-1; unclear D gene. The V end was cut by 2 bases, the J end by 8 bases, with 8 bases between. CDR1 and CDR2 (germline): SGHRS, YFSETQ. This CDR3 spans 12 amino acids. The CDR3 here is CASSLGWDEQFF. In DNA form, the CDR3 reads TGCGCCAGCAGCTTAGGGTGGGATGAGCAGTTCTTC.

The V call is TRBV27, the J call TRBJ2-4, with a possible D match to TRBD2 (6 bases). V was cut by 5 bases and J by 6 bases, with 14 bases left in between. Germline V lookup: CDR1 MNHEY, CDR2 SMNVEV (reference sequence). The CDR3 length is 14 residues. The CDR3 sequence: CASSPTAGGNIQYF. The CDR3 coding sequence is TGTGCCAGCAGTCCGACAGCCGGGGGAAACATTCAGTACTTC.

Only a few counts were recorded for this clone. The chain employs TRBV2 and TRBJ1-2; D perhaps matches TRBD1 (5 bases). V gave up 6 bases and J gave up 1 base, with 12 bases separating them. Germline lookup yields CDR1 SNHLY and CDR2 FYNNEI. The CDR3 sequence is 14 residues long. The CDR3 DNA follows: TGTGCCAGCAGACCAGGGTGGTTTAACTATGGCTACACCTTC. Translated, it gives CASRPGWFNYGYTF.

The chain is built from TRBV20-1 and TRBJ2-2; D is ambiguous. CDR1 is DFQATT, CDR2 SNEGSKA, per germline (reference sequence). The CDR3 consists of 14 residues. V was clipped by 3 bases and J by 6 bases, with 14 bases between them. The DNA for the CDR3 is TGCAGTGCTAGTGTGACGGCCGGGTCCGGGGAGCTGTTTTTT. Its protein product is CSASVTAGSGELFF.

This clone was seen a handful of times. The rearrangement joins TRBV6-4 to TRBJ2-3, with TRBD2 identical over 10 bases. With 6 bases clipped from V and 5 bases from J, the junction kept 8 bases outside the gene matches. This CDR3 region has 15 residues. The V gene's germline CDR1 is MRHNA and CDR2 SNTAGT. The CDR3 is CASSHSPSGRDTQYF. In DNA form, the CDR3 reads TGTGCCAGCAGCCACTCCCCTAGCGGGAGAGATACGCAGTATTTT.

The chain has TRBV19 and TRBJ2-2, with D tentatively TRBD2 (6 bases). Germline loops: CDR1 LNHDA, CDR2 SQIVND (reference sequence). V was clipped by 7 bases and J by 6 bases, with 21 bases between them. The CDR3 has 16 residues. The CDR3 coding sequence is TGTGCCAGTACCCGAGTCCGGGGGACCTACCCCGGGGAGCTGTTTTTT. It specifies CASTRVRGTYPGELFF. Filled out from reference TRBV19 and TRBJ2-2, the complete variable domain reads DGGITQSPKYLFRKEGQNVTLSCEQNLNHDAMYWYRQDPGQGLRLIYYSQIVNDFQKGDIAEGYSVSREKKESFPLTVTSAQKNPTAFYLCASTRVRGTYPGELFFGEGSRLTVL.

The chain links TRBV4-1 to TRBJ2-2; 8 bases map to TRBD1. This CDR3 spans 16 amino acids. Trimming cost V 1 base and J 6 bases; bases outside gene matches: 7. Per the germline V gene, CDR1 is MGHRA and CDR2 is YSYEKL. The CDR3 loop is CASSQVQGAGPGELFF. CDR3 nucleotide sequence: TGCGCCAGCAGCCAAGTGCAGGGGGCAGGACCCGGGGAGCTGTTTTTT.

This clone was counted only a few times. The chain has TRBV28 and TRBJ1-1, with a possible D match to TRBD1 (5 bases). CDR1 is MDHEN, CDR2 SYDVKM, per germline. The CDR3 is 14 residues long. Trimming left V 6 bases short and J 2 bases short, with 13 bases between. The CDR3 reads CASSPGRINTEAFF. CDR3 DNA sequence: TGTGCCAGCAGCCCGGGACGGATAAACACTGAAGCTTTCTTT.

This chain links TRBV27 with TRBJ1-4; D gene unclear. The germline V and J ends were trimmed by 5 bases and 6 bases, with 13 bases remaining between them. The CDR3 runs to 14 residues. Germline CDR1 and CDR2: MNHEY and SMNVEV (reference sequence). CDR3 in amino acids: CASSPRRADEKLFF. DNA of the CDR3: TGTGCCAGCAGTCCTCGACGGGCTGATGAAAAACTGTTTTTT. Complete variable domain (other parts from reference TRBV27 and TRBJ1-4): EAQVTQNPRYLITVTGKKLTVTCSQNMNHEYMSWYRQDPGLGLRQIYYSMNVEVTDKGDVPEGYKVSRKEKRNFPLILESPSPNQTSLYFCASSPRRADEKLFFGSGTQLSVL.

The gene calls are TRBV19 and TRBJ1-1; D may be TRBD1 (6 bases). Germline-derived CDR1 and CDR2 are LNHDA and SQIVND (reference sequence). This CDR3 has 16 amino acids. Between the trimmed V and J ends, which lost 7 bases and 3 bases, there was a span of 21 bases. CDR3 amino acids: CASTSGGTGHYTEAFF. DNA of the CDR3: TGTGCCAGTACCTCCGGTGGTACAGGGCATTACACTGAAGCTTTCTTT.

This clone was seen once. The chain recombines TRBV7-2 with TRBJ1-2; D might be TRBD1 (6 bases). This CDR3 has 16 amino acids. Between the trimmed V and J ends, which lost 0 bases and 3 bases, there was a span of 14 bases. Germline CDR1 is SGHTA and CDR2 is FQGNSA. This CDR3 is CASSLASGARDYGYTF. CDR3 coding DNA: TGTGCCAGCAGCTTAGCGTCAGGGGCCCGTGACTATGGCTACACCTTC.

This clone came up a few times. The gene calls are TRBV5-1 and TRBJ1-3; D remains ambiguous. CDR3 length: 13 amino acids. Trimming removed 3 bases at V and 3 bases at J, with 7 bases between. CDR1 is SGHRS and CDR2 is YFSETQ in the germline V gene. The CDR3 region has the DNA TGCGCCAGCAGCTCCACTCTTGGAAACACCATATATTTT. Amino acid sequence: CASSSTLGNTIYF. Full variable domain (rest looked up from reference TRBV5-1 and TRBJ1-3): KAGVTQTPRYLIKTRGQQVTLSCSPISGHRSVSWYQQTPGQGLQFLFEYFSETQRNKGNFPGRFSGRQFSNSRSEMNVSTLELGDSALYLCASSSTLGNTIYFGEGSWLTVV.

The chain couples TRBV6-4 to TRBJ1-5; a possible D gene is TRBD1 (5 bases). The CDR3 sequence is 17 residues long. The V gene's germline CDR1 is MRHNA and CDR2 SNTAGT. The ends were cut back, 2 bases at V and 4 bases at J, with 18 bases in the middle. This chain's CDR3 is CASSDAITAGRNQPQHF. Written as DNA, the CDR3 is TGTGCCAGCAGTGACGCGATCACAGCAGGGCGAAATCAGCCCCAGCATTTT.

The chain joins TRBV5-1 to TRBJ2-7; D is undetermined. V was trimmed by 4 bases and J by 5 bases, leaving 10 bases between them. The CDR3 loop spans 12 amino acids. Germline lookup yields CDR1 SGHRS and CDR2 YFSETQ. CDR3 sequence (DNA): TGCGCCAGCAGCCAGGACCGGAACGAGCAGTACTTC. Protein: CASSQDRNEQYF.

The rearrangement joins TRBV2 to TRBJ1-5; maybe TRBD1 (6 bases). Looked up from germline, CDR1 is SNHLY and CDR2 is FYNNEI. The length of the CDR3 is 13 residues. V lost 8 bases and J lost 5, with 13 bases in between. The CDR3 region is CASGNRDDQPQHF. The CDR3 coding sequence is TGTGCCAGCGGGAACAGGGATGATCAGCCCCAGCATTTT.

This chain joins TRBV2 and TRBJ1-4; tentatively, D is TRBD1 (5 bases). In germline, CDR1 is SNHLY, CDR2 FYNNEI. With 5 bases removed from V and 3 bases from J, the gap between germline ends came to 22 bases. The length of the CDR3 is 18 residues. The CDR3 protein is CASSFRATGGSANEKLFF. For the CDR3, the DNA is TGTGCCAGCAGTTTTCGGGCCACAGGAGGGTCAGCTAATGAAAAACTGTTTTTT. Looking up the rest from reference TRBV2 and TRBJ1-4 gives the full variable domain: EPEVTQTPSHQVTQMGQEVILRCVPISNHLYFYWYRQILGQKVEFLVSFYNNEISEKSEIFDDQFSVERPDGSNFTLKIRSTKLEDSAMYFCASSFRATGGSANEKLFFGSGTQLSVL.

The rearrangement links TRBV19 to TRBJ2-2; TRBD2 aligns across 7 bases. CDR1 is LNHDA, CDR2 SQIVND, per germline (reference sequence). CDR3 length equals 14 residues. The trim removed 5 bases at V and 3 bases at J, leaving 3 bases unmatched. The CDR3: CASSSSGYTGELFF. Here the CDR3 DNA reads TGTGCCAGTAGTTCTAGCGGCTACACCGGGGAGCTGTTTTTT.

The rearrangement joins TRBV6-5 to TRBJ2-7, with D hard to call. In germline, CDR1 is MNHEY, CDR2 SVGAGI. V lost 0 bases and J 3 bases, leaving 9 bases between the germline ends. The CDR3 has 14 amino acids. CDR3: CASSYSNPDYEQYF. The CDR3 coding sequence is TGTGCCAGCAGTTACTCGAATCCAGACTACGAGCAGTACTTC.

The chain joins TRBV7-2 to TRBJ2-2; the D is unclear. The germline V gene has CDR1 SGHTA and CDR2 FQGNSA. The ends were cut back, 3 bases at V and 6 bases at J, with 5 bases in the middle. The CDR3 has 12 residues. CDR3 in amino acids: CASSFGAGELFF. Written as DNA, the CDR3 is TGTGCCAGCAGCTTTGGGGCCGGGGAGCTGTTTTTT.

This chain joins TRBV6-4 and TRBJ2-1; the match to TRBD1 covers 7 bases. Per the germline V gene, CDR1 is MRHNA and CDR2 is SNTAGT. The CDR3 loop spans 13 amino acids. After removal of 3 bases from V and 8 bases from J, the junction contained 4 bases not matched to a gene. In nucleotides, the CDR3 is TGTGCCAGCAGTGATGACAGGGCGGATGAGCAGTTCTTC. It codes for CASSDDRADEQFF.

This CDR3 is CASSTTSGRAHEQFF. The DNA of the CDR3 is TGTGCCAGTTCCACGACTAGCGGGAGGGCCCATGAGCAGTTCTTC. This sequence joins TRBV19 and TRBJ2-1; 14 bases agree with TRBD2. This CDR3 is 15 amino acids long. CDR1 and CDR2 (germline): LNHDA, SQIVND (reference sequence). With 8 bases clipped from V and 8 bases from J, the junction kept 8 bases outside the gene matches.